This record looks at one T cell receptor beta chain sequence and its context. Authors' data handling: Estimated nucleated cell counts came from reference gene primer amplification. This table comes from immunoSEQ multiplex PCR, and its TCRdb copy is limited to in-frame clones, with some not included. V, J and clone size reflect that table, while D and trimming were determined from the DNA. The sample shows 650,000 to 800,000 clones, 80% to 90% of them seen only once. The data originate from a study of blood T cell repertoires in COVID-19. At the level of the study: The cDNA or gDNA used as material had been derived from T cells, B-cell-depleted T cells, or PBMCs.

The CDR3 has 15 amino acids. Germline V gene data show CDR1 as SNHLY and CDR2 as FYNNEI. V shed 6 bases and J shed 5 bases, with 20 bases lying between them. Sequencing used peripheral blood. This receptor was obtained from a woman younger than 35 with acute or convalescent COVID-19. This chain uses TRBV2 with TRBJ2-7; D is unresolved. DNA of the CDR3: TGTGCCAGCAGCCCAGTGACACAGTTCGTCCACGAGCAGTACTTC. This codes for CASSPVTQFVHEQYF.